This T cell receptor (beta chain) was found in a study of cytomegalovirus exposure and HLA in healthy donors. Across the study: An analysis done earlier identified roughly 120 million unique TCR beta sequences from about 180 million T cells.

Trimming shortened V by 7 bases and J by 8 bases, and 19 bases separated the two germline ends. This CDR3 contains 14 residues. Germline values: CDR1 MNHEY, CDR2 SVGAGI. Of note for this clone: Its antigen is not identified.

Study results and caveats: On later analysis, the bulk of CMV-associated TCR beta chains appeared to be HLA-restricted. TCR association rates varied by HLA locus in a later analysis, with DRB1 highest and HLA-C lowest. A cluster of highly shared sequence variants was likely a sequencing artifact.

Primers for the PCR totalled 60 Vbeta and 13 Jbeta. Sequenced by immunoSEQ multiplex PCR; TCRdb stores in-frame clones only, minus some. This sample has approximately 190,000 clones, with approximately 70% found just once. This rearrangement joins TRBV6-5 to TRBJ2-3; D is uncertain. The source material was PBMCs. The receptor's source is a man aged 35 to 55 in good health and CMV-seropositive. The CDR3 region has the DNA TGTGCCAGCAAGGAAGACAAGCCACTGGTTACGCAGTATTTT. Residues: CASKEDKPLVTQYF.